Listed here are 30 T cell receptor beta chains from one sample, sequenced in a study of shared clonotypes between healthy human individuals. Produced via immunoSEQ multiplex PCR; TCRdb's table is partial and in-frame only. The sample has hundreds of thousands of clones, over 65% seen once. The material sequenced was memory CD4+ T cells sorted from blood. Subset defined: CD45RA-negative fraction. These receptors originate from a woman aged 25 to 39 in good health.

This clone has a handful of counts. This sequence joins TRBV29-1 and TRBJ2-5, with D unresolved. The CDR3 runs to 12 residues. CDR1 SQVTM and CDR2 ANQGSEA come from the germline V gene. V was trimmed by 1 base and J by 7 bases, leaving 10 bases between them. Here the CDR3 reads CSVEVLVGTQYF. CDR3 DNA sequence: TGCAGCGTTGAAGTCCTAGTCGGGACCCAGTACTTC.

The chain combines TRBV4-1 with TRBJ1-5; D not resolved. CDR1 and CDR2 from the germline V gene are MGHRA and YSYEKL. The CDR3 runs 13 residues. V was pared by 5 bases and J by 3 bases, with 8 bases between. CDR3 protein: CASSGGDNQPQHF. CDR3 DNA: TGCGCCAGCAGCGGCGGGGACAATCAGCCCCAGCATTTT.

V gene TRBV7-8 combines with J gene TRBJ1-2; D possibly corresponds to TRBD1 (5 bases). The germline V gene encodes CDR1 SGHVS and CDR2 FQNEAQ. Trimming removed 4 bases at V and 0 bases at J, with 12 bases between. There are 15 residues in the CDR3. This CDR3 reads CASSSYRLANYGYTF. In DNA, the CDR3 is TGTGCCAGCAGCTCTTACAGGTTAGCTAACTATGGCTACACCTTC. The full variable domain, in which reference TRBV7-8 and TRBJ1-2 provide the parts outside the CDR3, is GAGVSQSPRYKVAKRGQDVALRCDPISGHVSLFWYQQALGQGPEFLTYFQNEAQLDKSGLPSDRFFAERPEGSVSTLKIQRTQQEDSAVYLCASSSYRLANYGYTFGSGTRLTVV.

The chain couples TRBV28 to TRBJ1-2, with 9 positions matching TRBD1. This CDR3 has 16 amino acids. The V gene end was trimmed by 5 bases and the J gene end by 3 bases; junction bases not matched to a gene: 10. Germline assignment: CDR1 MDHEN and CDR2 SYDVKM. CDR3 protein: CASSLPPTGGDYGYTF. The CDR3 DNA sequence: TGTGCCAGCAGTCTCCCACCGACAGGGGGGGACTATGGCTACACCTTC.

The V call is TRBV2, the J call TRBJ1-5; D ambiguous. The CDR3 length is 15 residues. V was cut by 1 base and J by 4 bases, with 11 bases left in between. Looked up from germline, CDR1 is SNHLY and CDR2 is FYNNEI. For the CDR3, the DNA is TGTGCCAGCAGTGAAGAGGCGGGGAGGAATCAGCCCCAGCATTTT. Translated: CASSEEAGRNQPQHF.

This chain joins TRBV10-3 and TRBJ2-3; 7 nucleotides match TRBD2. The V segment lost 10 bases and the J segment 4 bases; nucleotides outside the gene matches: 11. In germline, CDR1 is ENHRY, CDR2 SYGVKD. The CDR3 extends over 14 amino acids. CDR3 residues: CATRGGGSADTQYF. CDR3 nucleotides: TGTGCCACGCGGGGCGGCGGGAGTGCAGATACGCAGTATTTT.

Details on this clone: Other DNA sequences in this specimen translate into the identical CDR3. The V and J genes are TRBV28 and TRBJ1-2, with 8 bases aligning to TRBD1. The CDR3 spans 13 residues. J lost 7 bases, V lost 6 bases, and 7 bases had no gene match. In germline, CDR1 is MDHEN, CDR2 SYDVKM. The CDR3 region is CASSLQGARGYTF. The CDR3 DNA is TGTGCCAGCAGCCTTCAGGGGGCGCGTGGCTACACCTTC.

This clone has a handful of counts. The chain combines TRBV19 with TRBJ1-5, with TRBD1 matching over 10 bases. J lost 0 bases, V lost 8 bases, and 7 bases had no gene match. Germline V gene data show CDR1 as LNHDA and CDR2 as SQIVND (reference sequence). This CDR3 spans 16 amino acids. The CDR3 region is CASRDRGGNSNQPQHF. The CDR3 region has the DNA TGTGCCAGTCGGGACAGGGGCGGGAATAGCAATCAGCCCCAGCATTTT.

This clone came up a few times. V gene TRBV14 combines with J gene TRBJ2-5, with a weak D call TRBD2 (6 bases). This CDR3 comprises 15 residues. CDR1 SGHDN and CDR2 FVKESK come from the germline V gene. V was trimmed by 3 bases and J by 4 bases, leaving 15 bases between them. In DNA, the CDR3 is TGTGCCAGCAGCCATCCAGGACTAACGGGAGAGACCCAGTACTTC. Amino acid sequence: CASSHPGLTGETQYF.

The genes are TRBV28 and TRBJ2-7; D is unresolved. V lost 11 bases and J 0 bases, leaving 17 bases between the germline ends. The germline gives CDR1 MDHEN, CDR2 SYDVKM. This CDR3 contains 14 residues. The CDR3 nucleotides read TGTGCCGCCCGTCGGCAACAGAGCTCCTACGAGCAGTACTTC. It translates to CAARRQQSSYEQYF.

This chain uses TRBV19 with TRBJ1-5, with a possible D match to TRBD1 (6 bases). Trimming removed 6 bases from V and 0 bases from J, with 18 bases in between. The CDR3 has 17 residues. Germline CDR1 LNHDA, CDR2 SQIVND (reference sequence). The CDR3 loop reads CASSFDRNIYSNQPQHF. Here the CDR3 DNA reads TGTGCCAGTAGCTTCGACAGGAACATTTATAGCAATCAGCCCCAGCATTTT.

The chain has TRBV5-1 and TRBJ2-3, with D possibly matching TRBD2 (7 bases). Looked up from germline, CDR1 is SGHRS and CDR2 is YFSETQ. Trimming pared 5 bases from V and 2 bases from J, leaving 15 bases between. The CDR3 extends over 15 amino acids. CDR3 amino acids: CASSSGRGHTDTQYF. The CDR3 bases are TGCGCCAGCAGTTCAGGGAGGGGACACACAGATACGCAGTATTTT.

This clone was observed once. CDR3 sequence reads: CSVVSPYLNYGYTF. The DNA for the CDR3 is TGCAGCGTTGTATCCCCCTACCTTAACTATGGCTACACCTTC. This rearrangement joins TRBV29-1 to TRBJ1-2; no firm D call. CDR1 and CDR2 (germline): SQVTM, ANQGSEA. This CDR3 has 14 residues. Trimming removed 4 bases at V and 1 base at J, with 13 bases between.

The V and J genes are TRBV5-4 and TRBJ2-7; TRBD2 matches 7 bases. The germline gives CDR1 SGHNT, CDR2 YYREEE (reference sequence). The CDR3 runs to 13 residues. V gave up 4 bases and J gave up 10 bases; unmatched junction bases: 11. In DNA, the CDR3 is TGTGCCAGCAGCGGAAGCGGGACCTTGGAACAGTACTTC. It translates to CASSGSGTLEQYF.

The chain carries TRBV2 and TRBJ2-2; weak D call: TRBD1 (6 bases). The CDR3 contains 12 residues. Trimming took off 10 bases at V and 5 bases at J, with 11 bases between the two ends. CDR1 is SNHLY and CDR2 is FYNNEI in the germline V gene. This CDR3 reads CATRQVTGELFF. CDR3 in DNA: TGTGCCACGAGACAGGTTACCGGGGAGCTGTTTTTT.

J is TRBJ2-2 and V is TRBV5-1; 9 bases match TRBD2. Germline assignment: CDR1 SGHRS and CDR2 YFSETQ. The CDR3 covers 14 residues. Trimming removed 7 bases from V and 8 bases from J; junction bases left unmatched: 9. As DNA, the CDR3 is TGCGCCAGCTGTGTCCTAGCGGGGCAGGGGGAGCTGTTTTTT. It translates to CASCVLAGQGELFF.

As for this clone: Other DNA sequences in this specimen translate into the identical CDR3. The chain uses TRBV5-4 and TRBJ2-3; D may be TRBD1 or TRBD2 (5 bases each). This CDR3 has 14 residues. Trimming shortened V by 4 bases and J by 2 bases, and 11 bases separated the two germline ends. The germline V gene has CDR1 SGHNT and CDR2 YYREEE (reference sequence). CDR3 loop: CASSPGTVTDTQYF. Written as DNA, the CDR3 is TGTGCCAGCAGCCCCGGGACGGTCACAGATACGCAGTATTTT.

The chain is built from TRBV29-1 and TRBJ2-1; 7 positions match TRBD2. The CDR3 is 14 amino acids. V was pared by 2 bases and J by 3 bases, with 4 bases of the junction left unmatched. CDR1 is SQVTM and CDR2 is ANQGSEA in the germline V gene. CDR3 nucleotides: TGCAGCGTTGAACGGGGGGAGGGCTACAATGAGCAGTTCTTC. Translation: CSVERGEGYNEQFF.

The chain is built from TRBV5-1 and TRBJ1-2; D possibly corresponds to TRBD1 (5 bases). Germline loops: CDR1 SGHRS, CDR2 YFSETQ. The CDR3 consists of 14 residues. V lost 3 bases and J 4 bases, leaving 13 bases between the germline ends. This chain's CDR3 is CASSSPPGSYGYTF. CDR3 sequence (DNA): TGCGCCAGCAGCTCCCCCCCAGGGAGCTATGGCTACACCTTC.

In this sample, this clone turned up once. This chain connects TRBV2 to TRBJ1-5; D gene ambiguous. Germline CDR1 reads SNHLY; CDR2 reads FYNNEI. CDR3 length: 13 amino acids. Between the trimmed V and J ends, which lost 10 bases and 6 bases, there was a span of 16 bases. The CDR3 loop is CATTTQDGQPQHF. The CDR3 region has the DNA TGTGCCACGACGACCCAGGATGGTCAGCCCCAGCATTTT.

The chain combines TRBV2 with TRBJ1-3; no clear D gene. CDR3 length equals 15 residues. Per germline, CDR1 SNHLY and CDR2 FYNNEI. Deletions cut 4 bases from V and 3 bases from J, with 13 bases between. Here the CDR3 reads CASSALSGGGNTIYF. For the CDR3, the DNA is TGTGCCAGCAGTGCGCTGAGTGGTGGTGGAAACACCATATATTTT.

The chain carries TRBV5-4 and TRBJ1-2; a weak D match, TRBD1 (6 bases). Trimming took off 4 bases at V and 5 bases at J, with 18 bases between the two ends. Germline V gene sequence: CDR1 SGHNT, CDR2 YYREEE (reference sequence). The length of the CDR3 is 15 residues. The CDR3 here is CASSDRTRTLYGYTF. The CDR3, as DNA: TGTGCCAGCAGCGACAGGACAAGAACCCTTTATGGCTACACCTTC. Full variable domain (outside the CDR3, taken from reference TRBV5-4 and TRBJ1-2): ETGVTQSPTHLIKTRGQQVTLRCSSQSGHNTVSWYQQALGQGPQFIFQYYREEENGRGNFPPRFSGLQFPNYSSELNVNALELDDSALYLCASSDRTRTLYGYTFGSGTRLTVV.

The chain joins TRBV18 to TRBJ2-3, with no clear D. Deletions cut 6 bases from V and 5 bases from J, with 12 bases between. Per germline, CDR1 KGHSH and CDR2 LQKENI. The CDR3 spans 13 residues. CDR3 sequence (DNA): TGTGCCAGCTCTATGGTCCTCCAAGATACGCAGTATTTT. This codes for CASSMVLQDTQYF.

The chain is built from TRBV5-6 and TRBJ2-6; 9 bases map to TRBD1. Germline V CDR1 and CDR2: SGHDT, YYEEEE. Unmatched junction bases numbered 5, after V lost 3 bases and J lost 4 bases. This CDR3 has 16 residues. The CDR3 sequence is CASSWDREPGANVLTF. CDR3 nucleotide sequence: TGTGCCAGCAGCTGGGACAGGGAACCAGGGGCCAACGTCCTGACTTTC. The full variable domain, in which reference TRBV5-6 and TRBJ2-6 provide the parts outside the CDR3, is DAGVTQSPTHLIKTRGQQVTLRCSPKSGHDTVSWYQQALGQGPQFIFQYYEEEERQRGNFPDRFSGHQFPNYSSELNVNALLLGDSALYLCASSWDREPGANVLTFGAGSRLTVL.

J is TRBJ2-1 and V is TRBV5-1, with D maybe TRBD2 (6 bases). This CDR3 is 15 amino acids long. Between the trimmed V and J ends, which lost 4 bases and 3 bases, there was a span of 14 bases. The germline V gene encodes CDR1 SGHRS and CDR2 YFSETQ. This chain's CDR3 is CASSASSESYNEQFF. The CDR3 nucleotides read TGCGCCAGCAGCGCTTCTAGCGAGAGCTACAATGAGCAGTTCTTC.

The chain links TRBV19 to TRBJ1-5; D might be TRBD1 (6 bases). Looked up from germline, CDR1 is LNHDA and CDR2 is SQIVND (reference sequence). Trimming took off 4 bases at V and 3 bases at J, with 16 bases between the two ends. The CDR3 has 16 residues. CDR3 bases: TGTGCCAGTAGTAAAGGACAGCAGACCTTCAATCAGCCCCAGCATTTT. This translates into CASSKGQQTFNQPQHF.

For this clone: A much larger clone is a single base away; this may be a read error. The sample holds other DNA sequences that translate to the same CDR3. V gene TRBV11-2 combines with J gene TRBJ1-1; D possibly corresponds to TRBD1 (5 bases). The CDR3 is made up of 13 amino acids. The V gene's germline CDR1 is SGHAT and CDR2 FQNNGV. Trimming left V 3 bases short and J 2 bases short, with 7 bases between. This chain's CDR3 is CASSLGLNTEAFF. DNA for the CDR3: TGTGCCAGCAGCTTGGGACTTAACACTGAAGCTTTCTTT.

The gene calls are TRBV19 and TRBJ1-2; D remains ambiguous. Germline lookup yields CDR1 LNHDA and CDR2 SQIVND (reference sequence). The ends were cut back, 8 bases at V and 8 bases at J, with 15 bases in the middle. The CDR3 sequence is 12 residues long. The DNA for the CDR3 is TGTGCCAGTGGACTTCAGTCCCTCGGCTACACCTTC. Amino acid sequence: CASGLQSLGYTF. The complete variable domain, with remaining parts taken from reference TRBV19 and TRBJ1-2, reads DGGITQSPKYLFRKEGQNVTLSCEQNLNHDAMYWYRQDPGQGLRLIYYSQIVNDFQKGDIAEGYSVSREKKESFPLTVTSAQKNPTAFYLCASGLQSLGYTFGSGTRLTVV.

This clone was picked up many times. DNA of the CDR3: TGTGCCAGCAGCAGATCACTAGCGGGATTACAAGAGACCCAGTACTTC. Translated: CASSRSLAGLQETQYF. The V gene is TRBV7-9, the J gene TRBJ2-5, with 10 bases fitting TRBD2. Germline V lookup: CDR1 SEHNR, CDR2 FQNEAQ (reference sequence). The CDR3 contains 16 residues. Trimming removed 5 bases from V and 2 bases from J; junction bases left unmatched: 8. Supplemented by reference TRBV7-9 and TRBJ2-5, the full variable domain reads DTGVSQNPRHKITKRGQNVTFRCDPISEHNRLYWYRQTLGQGPEFLTYFQNEAQLEKSRLLSDRFSAERPKGSFSTLEIQRTEQGDSAMYLCASSRSLAGLQETQYFGPGTRLLVL.

The CDR3 coding sequence is TGTGCCAGCAGTCCGCCCGGGACTACTTACTACGAGCAGTACTTC. This codes for CASSPPGTTYYEQYF. This chain links TRBV28 with TRBJ2-7; 7 bases line up with TRBD2. CDR1 and CDR2 (germline): MDHEN, SYDVKM. V dropped 5 bases and J dropped 3; count of bases not matched to a gene: 10. The CDR3 covers 15 residues.